The 13 T cell receptor beta chains given below trace back to one sample, sequenced in a study of PD-1 blockade in classical Hodgkin lymphoma. Only in-frame clones appear in the TCRdb table, and some are missing; sequencing was by immunoSEQ multiplex PCR. The sample lists about 97,000 clones, roughly 88% occurring once. Relapse was seen in all patients after autologous stem cell transplantation, and brentuximab vedotin exposure was variable. Specimen: peripheral blood mononuclear cells (PBMCs), collected at baseline. The source is a human donor with classical Hodgkin lymphoma.

The chain recombines TRBV11-2 with TRBJ2-5, with D perhaps TRBD2 (5 bases). CDR3 length equals 13 residues. Per germline, CDR1 SGHAT and CDR2 FQNNGV. V lost 5 bases, J lost 6 bases, and 13 bases lay in between. The CDR3 DNA is TGTGCCAGCAGCCCTAGCCTCCTCCAGACCCAGTACTTC. It encodes CASSPSLLQTQYF.

The rearrangement uses TRBV19 and TRBJ1-2; no firm D call. The germline V gene encodes CDR1 LNHDA and CDR2 SQIVND (reference sequence). This CDR3 comprises 13 residues. Trimming pared 6 bases from V and 8 bases from J, leaving 16 bases between. CDR3 sequence reads: CASRQSSPRGYTF. Here the CDR3 DNA reads TGTGCCAGTAGACAGTCCTCCCCGAGGGGCTACACCTTC.

V is TRBV7-8 and J is TRBJ2-7; no firm D call. V lost 4 bases and J 4 bases, leaving 17 bases between the germline ends. CDR1 is SGHVS and CDR2 is FQNEAQ in the germline V gene. This CDR3 is 15 amino acids long. Here the CDR3 reads CASSSLSTTTYEQYF. CDR3 DNA sequence: TGTGCCAGCAGCTCACTCTCGACGACCACGTACGAGCAGTACTTC.

The CDR3 DNA follows: TGTGCCAGCAGCTCCGCCGAATCAGGGGGCGGTGGCTACACCTTC. This translates into CASSSAESGGGGYTF. The chain has TRBV7-9 and TRBJ1-2; 8 bases match TRBD1. Germline lookup yields CDR1 SEHNR and CDR2 FQNEAQ (reference sequence). Trimming took 4 bases from V and 7 from J; bases not matched to a gene: 11. The CDR3 is 15 amino acids.

The CDR3 coding sequence is TGTGCCAGCAGTCGTGCTACAGATACGCAGTATTTT. It is translated as CASSRATDTQYF. The rearrangement links TRBV11-2 to TRBJ2-3; no definite D call. With 6 bases removed from V and 3 bases from J, the gap between germline ends came to 7 bases. CDR3 size: 12 residues. Germline values: CDR1 SGHAT, CDR2 FQNNGV. Full variable domain (rest looked up from reference TRBV11-2 and TRBJ2-3): EAGVAQSPRYKIIEKRQSVAFWCNPISGHATLYWYQQILGQGPKLLIQFQNNGVVDDSQLPKDRFSAERLKGVDSTLKIQPAKLEDSAVYLCASSRATDTQYFGPGTRLTVL.

The J gene is TRBJ2-7, the V gene TRBV5-1; possibly TRBD1 for D (5 bases). This CDR3 spans 16 amino acids. Germline assignment: CDR1 SGHRS and CDR2 YFSETQ. V shed 6 bases and J shed 4 bases, with 23 bases lying between them. The CDR3 bases are TGCGCCAGCAAGCAGGGAATACAGCGACACCATTACGAGCAGTACTTC. It encodes CASKQGIQRHHYEQYF.

The chain combines TRBV6-4 with TRBJ1-2; 7 positions match TRBD1. V gave up 6 bases and J gave up 8 bases; unmatched junction bases: 18. This CDR3 is built from 16 residues. CDR1 and CDR2 from the germline V gene are MRHNA and SNTAGT. CDR3 protein: CASRGDRTPTLGGYTF. Here the CDR3 DNA reads TGTGCCAGCAGGGGGGACAGAACCCCCACTTTGGGCGGCTACACCTTC.

This clone was seen just once. V usage is TRBV28 and J usage is TRBJ2-7, with 11 bases aligning to TRBD2. Germline CDR1 reads MDHEN; CDR2 reads SYDVKM. This CDR3 is built from 15 residues. After removal of 6 bases from V and 0 bases from J, the junction contained 4 bases not matched to a gene. CDR3 sequence reads: CASRTGTSGSYEQYF. In nucleotides, the CDR3 is TGTGCCAGCAGAACCGGGACTAGCGGCTCCTACGAGCAGTACTTC. Supplemented by reference TRBV28 and TRBJ2-7, the full variable domain reads DVKVTQSSRYLVKRTGEKVFLECVQDMDHENMFWYRQDPGLGLRLIYFSYDVKMKEKGDIPEGYSVSREKKERFSLILESASTNQTSMYLCASRTGTSGSYEQYFGPGTRLTVT.

The chain is built from TRBV4-1 and TRBJ2-3; 8 nucleotides align to TRBD2. The trim removed 0 bases at V and 1 base at J, leaving 12 bases unmatched. Per germline, CDR1 MGHRA and CDR2 YSYEKL. The CDR3 consists of 19 residues. The CDR3 region is CASSQDPSGGWGGTDTQYF. The CDR3 nucleotides are TGCGCCAGCAGCCAAGATCCATCGGGAGGGTGGGGTGGCACAGATACGCAGTATTTT.

The J gene is TRBJ1-1, the V gene TRBV7-2, with D possibly matching TRBD1 (5 bases). Germline loops: CDR1 SGHTA, CDR2 FQGNSA. V was cut by 5 bases and J by 2 bases, with 9 bases left in between. This CDR3 contains 13 residues. CDR3 residues: CASSIQVNTEAFF. For the CDR3, the DNA is TGTGCCAGCAGCATACAGGTCAACACTGAAGCTTTCTTT.

The chain couples TRBV9 to TRBJ2-3; 7 nucleotides align to TRBD1. The length of the CDR3 is 15 residues. Germline V gene sequence: CDR1 SGDLS, CDR2 YYNGEE. Losses at the gene ends were 4 bases for V and 4 bases for J; bases not matched to a gene: 9. CDR3 DNA: TGTGCCAGCAGCCCCGACAGGGTTCGGGCAGATACGCAGTATTTT. It codes for CASSPDRVRADTQYF.

V is TRBV10-2 and J is TRBJ2-7, with D perhaps matching TRBD2 (6 bases). Germline CDR1 WSHSY, CDR2 SAAADI. V was shortened by 6 bases and J by 3 bases, with 15 bases between the two germline ends. CDR3 length equals 14 residues. CDR3 sequence reads: CASRNSAGLYEQYF. The DNA of the CDR3 is TGCGCCAGCAGAAACTCGGCGGGGCTCTACGAGCAGTACTTC.

The chain employs TRBV10-3 and TRBJ2-5; tentatively, D is TRBD2 (6 bases). With 4 bases removed from V and 1 base from J, the gap between germline ends came to 7 bases. Germline lookup yields CDR1 ENHRY and CDR2 SYGVKD. This CDR3 has 13 residues. This CDR3 reads CAISGGIQETQYF. The CDR3 nucleotides read TGTGCCATCAGTGGCGGGATCCAAGAGACCCAGTACTTC.